This is a list of T cell receptor beta chains from one sample in a study of blood T cells in healthy people across ages. TCRdb re-derived calls from the 5' RACE reads in MiXCR, one entry per CDR3 protein. The table lists about 1.7 million distinct CDR3 sequences, approximately 30% of them singletons. The sequenced material came from blood. The receptors shown here come from a woman in her thirties in good health. The CDR3 runs from the conserved cysteine through the conserved F or W. Each record gives: J gene, V gene, clone size, D gene, CDR3 DNA, CDR3 protein. A D gene is named only where the DNA matches it firmly. Clone size is stated in some rows and not others, as once, few, many or a class when expanded.

>TRBJ1-5|TRBV21-1|NA|NA
TGTGCCAGCACCCCCGGACAGTCTGAACAGCCCCAGCATTTT
CASTPGQSEQPQHF
>TRBJ2-1|TRBV15|NA|NA
TGTACCATCAGCGGGTTCACACATGAGCAGTTCTTC
CTISGFTHEQFF
>TRBJ2-7|TRBV7-2|many|TRBD2
TGTGCCAGCAGGGGGAGCGGGGTCCTCTCCTACGAGCAGTACTTC
CASRGSGVLSYEQYF
>TRBJ2-1|TRBV7-6|many|NA
TGTGCCAGCAGCCACACAGGTTACAATGAGCAGTTCTTC
CASSHTGYNEQFF
>TRBJ1-1|TRBV10-3|NA|TRBD1
TGTGCCAGCCGAGCTCCGACAGGGGCGGCGAACACTGAAGCTTTCTTT
CASRAPTGAANTEAFF
>TRBJ2-5|TRBV12-3/TRBV12-4|NA|NA
TGTACCAGCAGTTTGGAAACATCCAGGACCCAGTACTTC
CTSSLETSRTQYF
>TRBJ2-7|TRBV6-6|NA|TRBD1
TGTGCCAGCCGGGGAAGGGACAGGGGTCACGAGCAGTACTTC
CASRGRDRGHEQYF
>TRBJ2-7|TRBV13|NA|NA
TGTGCCAGCAGCTTTTCTGGCGAACGGGGGGCATACGAGCAGTACTTC
CASSFSGERGAYEQYF
>TRBJ1-2|TRBV29-1|many|NA
TGCAGCGTTGACGGGCGGGGCGGCTATGGCTACACCTTC
CSVDGRGGYGYTF
>TRBJ1-2|TRBV7-9|NA|NA
TGTGCCAGCAAGGAAGAATATGGCTACACCTTC
CASKEEYGYTF
>TRBJ1-1|TRBV9|once|NA
TGTGCCAGCAGCACCCTGGCCGGATACACTGAAGCTTTCTTT
CASSTLAGYTEAFF
>TRBJ1-5|TRBV5-1|few|NA
TGCGCCAGCAGACAGGGAACCGCTAGCAATCAGCCCCAGCATTTT
CASRQGTASNQPQHF
>TRBJ1-6|TRBV20-1|few|NA
TGCAGTGCTAGAGAGGGGACGGGTAATTCACCCCTCCACTTT
CSAREGTGNSPLHF
>TRBJ1-2|TRBV6-2/TRBV6-3|NA|TRBD1
TGTGCCAGCAGGTCCGGTCTCAGGGGGGACTATGGCTACACCTTC
CASRSGLRGDYGYTF
>TRBJ2-1|TRBV7-2|many|NA
TGTGCCAGCAGCGCCTGGAAGGCTGAGCAGTTCTTC
CASSAWKAEQFF
>TRBJ1-6|TRBV27|NA|TRBD1
TGTGCCAGCAGCCGGGACAGGGAAAGGGCGGCAGGGGGATCACCCCTCCACTTT
CASSRDRERAAGGSPLHF
>TRBJ2-1|TRBV29-1|few|NA
TGCAGCGTTGCTAGCTCCTACAATGAGCAGTTCTTC
CSVASSYNEQFF
>TRBJ1-2|TRBV6-2/TRBV6-3|NA|NA
TGTGCCAGCAACGAGGACCCCGGTGGCTACACCTTC
CASNEDPGGYTF
>TRBJ2-5|TRBV27|NA|NA
TGTGCCAGCAGTTTATGGGCTGGGACGGGAGAGACCCAGTACTTC
CASSLWAGTGETQYF
>TRBJ1-6|TRBV18|NA|TRBD1
TGTGCCAGCTCACCGACAGGGGCCGATTCACCCCTCCACTTT
CASSPTGADSPLHF
>TRBJ2-7|TRBV18|NA|NA
TGTGTCAGCTCACCAGGGAGTGTCTCCTACGAGCAGTACTTC
CVSSPGSVSYEQYF
>TRBJ1-2|TRBV6-4|few|TRBD1
TGTGCCAGCGGGGACAGGGGGCGAAGGACCGGCCCCTCCCACCGGGCCCCCACGGATGGCTACACCTTC
CASGDRGRRTGPSHRAPTDGYTF
>TRBJ1-3|TRBV6-6|NA|NA
TGTGCCAGCATCGGACGGATAAGCTCTGGAAACACCATATATTTT
CASIGRISSGNTIYF